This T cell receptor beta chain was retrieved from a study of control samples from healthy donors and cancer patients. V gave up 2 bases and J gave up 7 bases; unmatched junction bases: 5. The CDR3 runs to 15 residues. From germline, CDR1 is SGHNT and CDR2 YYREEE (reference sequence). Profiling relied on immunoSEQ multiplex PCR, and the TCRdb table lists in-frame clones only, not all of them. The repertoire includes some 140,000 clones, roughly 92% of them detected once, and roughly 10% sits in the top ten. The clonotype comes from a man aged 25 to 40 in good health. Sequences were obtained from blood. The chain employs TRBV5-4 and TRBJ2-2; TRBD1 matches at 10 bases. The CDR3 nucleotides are TGTGCCAGCAGCTTACGACAGGGGGCGGTCGGGGAGCTGTTTTTT. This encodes CASSLRQGAVGELFF.